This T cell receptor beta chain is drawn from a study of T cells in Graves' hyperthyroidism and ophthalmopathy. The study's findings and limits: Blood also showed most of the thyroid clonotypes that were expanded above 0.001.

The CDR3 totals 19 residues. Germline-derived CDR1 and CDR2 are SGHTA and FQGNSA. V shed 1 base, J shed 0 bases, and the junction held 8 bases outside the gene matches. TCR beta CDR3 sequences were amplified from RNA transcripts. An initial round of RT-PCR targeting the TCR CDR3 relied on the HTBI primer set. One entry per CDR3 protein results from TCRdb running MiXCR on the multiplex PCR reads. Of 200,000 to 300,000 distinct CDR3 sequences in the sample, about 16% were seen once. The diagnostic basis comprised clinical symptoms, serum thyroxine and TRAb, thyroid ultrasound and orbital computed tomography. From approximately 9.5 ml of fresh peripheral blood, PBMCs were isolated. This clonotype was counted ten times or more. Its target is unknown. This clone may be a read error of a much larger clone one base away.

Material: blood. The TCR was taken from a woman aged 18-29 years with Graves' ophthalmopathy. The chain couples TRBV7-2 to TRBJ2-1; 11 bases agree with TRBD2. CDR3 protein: CASSLVGTSGLGSYNEQFF. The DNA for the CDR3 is TGTGCCAGCAGCTTAGTGGGGACTAGCGGACTCGGCTCCTACAATGAGCAGTTCTTC. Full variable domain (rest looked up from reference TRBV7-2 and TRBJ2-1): GAGVSQSPSNKVTEKGKDVELRCDPISGHTALYWYRQSLGQGLEFLIYFQGNSAPDKSGLPSDRFSAERTGGSVSTLTIQRTQQEDSAVYLCASSLVGTSGLGSYNEQFFGPGTRLTVL.